This entry concerns a single TCR beta chain. Repertoires were generated with immunoSEQ multiplex PCR, while TCRdb's copy carries only in-frame clones and drops some. The sample consists of about 33,000 clones, just under 90% of them appearing once. The sample belongs to a study of preoperative IRX-2 immunotherapy in early breast cancer. J lost 4 bases, V lost 5 bases, and 6 bases had no gene match. The CDR3 is 14 amino acids. Germline CDR1 and CDR2: MNHGY and SAAAGT. Treatment reported: preoperative locoregional IRX-2 cytokine immunotherapy. This phase Ib study tested locoregional IRX-2 cytokine immunotherapy given before surgery.

This receptor was taken from a human donor with breast cancer. This sample comprised tumor tissue, obtained after IRX-2 immunotherapy. The chain joins TRBV6-8 to TRBJ2-5, with 8 positions matching TRBD2. CDR3 coding DNA: TGTGCCAGCAGTCCTTGGACTAGCCCAGAGACCCAGTACTTC. Residues: CASSPWTSPETQYF.